This passage covers 20 T cell receptor beta chains from one sample sequenced in a study of identical twins. TCRdb fed the 5' RACE reads into MiXCR, producing one record per CDR3 protein. The data show under 350,000 distinct CDR3 sequences, just under 9.5% seen once. Separately, the same data were catalogued under a study of yellow fever vaccine responses in identical twins.

Sample: CD8+ T cells sorted from blood. These TCRs come from a young woman in good health.

This clonotype was seen repeatedly, ten times or more. The chain carries TRBV30 and TRBJ2-7; D gene ambiguous. CDR1 is GTSNPN, CDR2 SVGIG, per germline (reference sequence). The CDR3 has 11 amino acids. Trimming removed 5 bases at V and 0 bases at J, with 5 bases between. CDR3 nucleotide sequence: TGTGCCTGGTCAGACTCCTACGAGCAGTACTTC. It is translated as CAWSDSYEQYF.

This clonotype was found a few times. This chain links TRBV7-9 with TRBJ2-7; TRBD1 matches 12 bases. The germline V gene has CDR1 SEHNR and CDR2 FQNEAQ (reference sequence). This CDR3 region has 15 residues. The trim removed 1 base at V and 5 bases at J, leaving 3 bases unmatched. This chain's CDR3 is CASSLGDRGLHEQYF. The DNA of the CDR3 is TGTGCCAGCAGCTTAGGGGACAGGGGGCTACACGAGCAGTACTTC.

The V gene is TRBV25-1, the J gene TRBJ1-5, with a tentative D call TRBD1 (6 bases). The CDR3 has 15 amino acids. Germline values: CDR1 MGHDK, CDR2 SYGVNS. V lost 4 bases to trimming and J lost 3 bases, with 13 bases between them. The CDR3 loop is CASSATGVNNQPQHF. In DNA, the CDR3 is TGTGCCAGCAGTGCGACAGGAGTAAACAATCAGCCCCAGCATTTT.

CDR3 residues: CASTTGLAPNNEQFF. In nucleotides, the CDR3 is TGTGCCAGCACCACGGGACTAGCGCCCAACAATGAGCAGTTCTTC. V is TRBV28 and J is TRBJ2-1; 10 nucleotides align to TRBD2. The V segment lost 7 bases and the J segment 5 bases; nucleotides outside the gene matches: 8. Germline V gene sequence: CDR1 MDHEN, CDR2 SYDVKM. CDR3 length equals 15 residues.

This clonotype has at least ten counts. The chain uses TRBV10-3 and TRBJ2-7, with D maybe TRBD2 (6 bases). The germline CDR1 and CDR2 sequences are ENHRY and SYGVKD. V lost 7 bases and J lost 3, with 13 bases in between. The CDR3 spans 13 residues. In DNA form, the CDR3 reads TGTGCCATCAAGGCCGAGGACTACTACGAGCAGTACTTC. It translates to CAIKAEDYYEQYF.

This clonotype was seen a few times. This chain connects TRBV20-1 to TRBJ2-7; TRBD1 matches 7 bases. V dropped 6 bases and J dropped 1; count of bases not matched to a gene: 9. The CDR3 length is 14 residues. The germline V gene has CDR1 DFQATT and CDR2 SNEGSKA (reference sequence). CDR3 bases: TGCAGTGCACAGGGGATAGCCGATTCCTACGAGCAGTACTTC. Translating gives CSAQGIADSYEQYF.

The table lists this clonotype with a few counts. V is TRBV12-3 or TRBV12-4 and J is TRBJ1-5; 8 nucleotides align to TRBD1. V lost 7 bases to trimming and J lost 5 bases; unmatched junction nucleotides: 7. The CDR3 runs to 14 residues. The CDR3 here is CASTRQGLDQPQHF. The CDR3 nucleotides read TGTGCCAGCACCCGACAGGGGTTGGATCAGCCCCAGCATTTT.

This clonotype was seen many times. The chain carries TRBV29-1 and TRBJ2-3; D might be TRBD2 (6 bases). This CDR3 contains 13 residues. In germline, CDR1 is SQVTM, CDR2 ANQGSEA. Trimming removed 7 bases at V and 2 bases at J, with 13 bases between. As DNA, the CDR3 is TGCAGCGGTCGGGACTCCTACACAGATACGCAGTATTTT. Protein: CSGRDSYTDTQYF.

This clonotype came up many times. The chain combines TRBV24-1 with TRBJ2-5, with 7 positions matching TRBD1. Germline assignment: CDR1 KGHDR and CDR2 SFDVKD. V dropped 4 bases and J dropped 6; count of bases not matched to a gene: 7. The CDR3 is made up of 14 amino acids. CDR3 sequence reads: CATSEGAGGQTQYF. The CDR3 DNA is TGTGCCACCAGTGAAGGGGCAGGGGGACAGACCCAGTACTTC.

The chain is built from TRBV4-3 and TRBJ2-1, with D possibly being TRBD2 (5 bases). V was trimmed by 2 bases and J by 2 bases, leaving 16 bases between them. Germline assignment: CDR1 LGHNA and CDR2 YSLEER. This CDR3 has 17 residues. DNA for the CDR3: TGCGCCAGCAGCCAACTTAGCGCGGGCGGGCCCTACAATGAGCAGTTCTTC. The encoded protein is CASSQLSAGGPYNEQFF.

This clonotype has a single count. This chain joins TRBV4-1 and TRBJ2-7; TRBD1 matches 8 bases. The CDR3 covers 13 residues. J lost 6 bases, V lost 3 bases, and 4 bases had no gene match. The V gene's germline CDR1 is MGHRA and CDR2 YSYEKL. The CDR3 here is CASSQDRASEQYF. The CDR3 DNA reads as TGCGCCAGCAGCCAGGACAGGGCAAGCGAGCAGTACTTC.

CDR3 nucleotides: TGTGCCAGCAGCTCAAACCTTCTCGGGGAGGGGGGCCTAGATAATGAGCAGTTCTTC. This translates into CASSSNLLGEGGLDNEQFF. The gene calls are TRBV11-1 and TRBJ2-1; perhaps TRBD2 as D (7 bases). The CDR3 is made up of 19 amino acids. Germline V gene lookup returns CDR1 SGHAT and CDR2 FQDESV (reference sequence). V lost 4 bases, J lost 7 bases, and 29 bases lay in between.

The chain has TRBV9 and TRBJ2-1; 8 bases align to TRBD2. Germline V gives CDR1 SGDLS, CDR2 YYNGEE. V dropped 3 bases and J dropped 2; count of bases not matched to a gene: 7. The CDR3 is made up of 16 amino acids. In DNA, the CDR3 is TGTGCCAGCAGCGCGCCCGCGGGACTAGCCTACAATGAGCAGTTCTTC. Residues: CASSAPAGLAYNEQFF.

This clonotype came up many times. V usage is TRBV27 and J usage is TRBJ2-3; D unresolved. There are 12 residues in the CDR3. CDR1 and CDR2 from the germline V gene are MNHEY and SMNVEV (reference sequence). V dropped 8 bases and J dropped 0 bases, with 6 bases sitting between them. CDR3 in DNA: TGTGCCAGCGGCCCTAGCACAGATACGCAGTATTTT. Protein product: CASGPSTDTQYF.

The J gene is TRBJ2-7, the V gene TRBV2; 9 bases are shared with TRBD1. This CDR3 has 15 amino acids. J was trimmed by 3 bases and V by 4 bases; bases with no gene match: 7. Germline CDR1 is SNHLY and CDR2 is FYNNEI. CDR3 nucleotide sequence: TGTGCCAGCAGTGGAATCCGGGACAGGGACTACGAGCAGTACTTC. This codes for CASSGIRDRDYEQYF.

The CDR3 is CASSSVLADEQYF. CDR3 bases: TGTGCCAGCAGTTCCGTCCTAGCGGACGAGCAGTACTTC. The chain joins TRBV12-3 or TRBV12-4 to TRBJ2-7, with TRBD2 identical over 7 bases. The CDR3 has 13 amino acids. V trimming: 4 bases; J trimming: 5 bases; junction bases outside the gene matches: 5.

The rearrangement uses TRBV5-1 and TRBJ1-5; 9 nucleotides align to TRBD1. Trimming cost V 5 bases and J 5 bases; bases outside gene matches: 5. Germline CDR1 SGHRS, CDR2 YFSETQ. The length of the CDR3 is 14 residues. Here the CDR3 DNA reads TGCGCCAGCAGACCGGGACAGGGTGATCAGCCCCAGCATTTT. This codes for CASRPGQGDQPQHF.

This clonotype turned up a few times. The J gene is TRBJ2-7, the V gene TRBV4-1, with a possible D match to TRBD2 (7 bases). Germline V gene data show CDR1 as MGHRA and CDR2 as YSYEKL. Between the trimmed V and J ends, which lost 0 bases and 2 bases, there was a span of 14 bases. The CDR3 is 16 residues long. The CDR3 nucleotides are TGCGCCAGCAGCCAAGATCCCCAGGGGAGGGCCTACGAGCAGTACTTC. Its protein is CASSQDPQGRAYEQYF.

This clonotype occurred many times. The V call is TRBV5-1, the J call TRBJ2-1; D is possibly TRBD1 (6 bases). CDR3 length equals 16 residues. Germline CDR1 SGHRS, CDR2 YFSETQ. With 0 bases removed from V and 0 bases from J, the gap between germline ends came to 10 bases. The CDR3 coding sequence is TGCGCCAGCAGCTTGGATGGGGGCCGCTCCTACAATGAGCAGTTCTTC. Protein: CASSLDGGRSYNEQFF.

The chain's CDR3 is CATRGSGWLAGGVVYNEQFF. The CDR3 DNA is TGTGCCACCAGAGGTTCGGGTTGGCTAGCGGGGGGGGTGGTGTACAATGAGCAGTTCTTC. The gene calls are TRBV15 and TRBJ2-1, with 12 bases fitting TRBD2. CDR1 and CDR2 (germline): LNHNV, YYDKDF (reference sequence). V dropped 6 bases and J dropped 4; count of bases not matched to a gene: 19. This CDR3 is 20 amino acids long.